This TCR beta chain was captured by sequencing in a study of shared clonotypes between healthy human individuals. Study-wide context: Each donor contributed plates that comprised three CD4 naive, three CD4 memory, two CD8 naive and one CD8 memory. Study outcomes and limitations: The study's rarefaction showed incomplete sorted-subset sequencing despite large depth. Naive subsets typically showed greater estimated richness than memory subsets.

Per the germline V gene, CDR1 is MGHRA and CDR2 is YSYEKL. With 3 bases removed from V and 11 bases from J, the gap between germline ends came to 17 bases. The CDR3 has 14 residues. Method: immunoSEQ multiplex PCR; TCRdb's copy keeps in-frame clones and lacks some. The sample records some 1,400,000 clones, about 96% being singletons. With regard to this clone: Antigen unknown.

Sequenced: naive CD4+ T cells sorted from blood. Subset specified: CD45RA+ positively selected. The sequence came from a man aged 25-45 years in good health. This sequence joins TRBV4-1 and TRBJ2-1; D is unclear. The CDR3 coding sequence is TGCGCCAGCAGCCAGCCTGCTGAGAGGCCAAAGCAGTTCTTC. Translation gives CASSQPAERPKQFF.